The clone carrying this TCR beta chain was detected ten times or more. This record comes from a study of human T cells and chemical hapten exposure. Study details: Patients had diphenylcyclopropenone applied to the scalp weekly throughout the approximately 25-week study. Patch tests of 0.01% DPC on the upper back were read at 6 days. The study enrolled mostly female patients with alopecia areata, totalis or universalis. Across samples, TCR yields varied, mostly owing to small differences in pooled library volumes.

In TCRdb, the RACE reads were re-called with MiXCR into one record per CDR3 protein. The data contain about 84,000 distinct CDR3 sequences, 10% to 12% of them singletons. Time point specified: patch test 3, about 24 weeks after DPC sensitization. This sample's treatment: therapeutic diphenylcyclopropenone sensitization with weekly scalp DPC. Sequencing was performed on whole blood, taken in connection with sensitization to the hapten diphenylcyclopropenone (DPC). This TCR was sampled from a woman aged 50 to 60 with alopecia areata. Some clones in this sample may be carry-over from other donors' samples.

The CDR3 nucleotides read TGTGCCAGCAGCCGGGGGGGGACCATATATTTT. Translating it yields CASSRGGTIYF. The chain carries TRBV3-1 and TRBJ1-3; weak D call: TRBD1 (5 bases). The CDR3 sequence is 11 residues long. In germline, CDR1 is LGHDT, CDR2 YNNKEL (reference sequence). V gave up 4 bases and J gave up 10 bases, with 8 bases separating them.